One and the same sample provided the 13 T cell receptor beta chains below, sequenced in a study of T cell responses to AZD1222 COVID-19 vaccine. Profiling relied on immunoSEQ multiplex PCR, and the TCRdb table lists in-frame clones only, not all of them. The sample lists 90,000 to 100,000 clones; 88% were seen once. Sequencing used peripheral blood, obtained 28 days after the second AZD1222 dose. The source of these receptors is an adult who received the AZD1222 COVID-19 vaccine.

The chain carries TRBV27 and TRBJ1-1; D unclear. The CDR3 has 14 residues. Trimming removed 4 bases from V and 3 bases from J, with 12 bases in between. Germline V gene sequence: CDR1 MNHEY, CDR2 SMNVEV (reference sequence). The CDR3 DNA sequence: TGTGCCAGCAGTTCGCGGCCTGGAGACACTGAAGCTTTCTTT. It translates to CASSSRPGDTEAFF.

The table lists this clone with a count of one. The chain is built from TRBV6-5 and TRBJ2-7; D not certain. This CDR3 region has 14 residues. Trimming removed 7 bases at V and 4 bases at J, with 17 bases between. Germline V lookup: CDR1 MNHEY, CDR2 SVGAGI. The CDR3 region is CASTLLSPGYEQYF. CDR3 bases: TGTGCCAGCACCCTTCTCTCTCCGGGTTACGAGCAGTACTTC.

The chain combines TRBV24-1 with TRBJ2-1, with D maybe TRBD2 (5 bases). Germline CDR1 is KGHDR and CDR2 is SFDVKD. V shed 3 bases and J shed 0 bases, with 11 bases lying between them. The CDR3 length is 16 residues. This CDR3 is CATSDDIASSYNEQFF. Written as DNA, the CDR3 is TGTGCCACCAGTGATGATATAGCGAGCTCCTACAATGAGCAGTTCTTC.

CDR3 DNA: TGTGCCAGCAGCTCCCCCCCAGGGAGGGACCGCACCGGGGAGCTGTTTTTT. This encodes CASSSPPGRDRTGELFF. The J gene is TRBJ2-2, the V gene TRBV28, with 7 bases identical to TRBD2. The V gene's germline CDR1 is MDHEN and CDR2 SYDVKM. The CDR3 sequence is 17 residues long. V was pared by 6 bases and J by 4 bases, with 14 bases of the junction left unmatched.

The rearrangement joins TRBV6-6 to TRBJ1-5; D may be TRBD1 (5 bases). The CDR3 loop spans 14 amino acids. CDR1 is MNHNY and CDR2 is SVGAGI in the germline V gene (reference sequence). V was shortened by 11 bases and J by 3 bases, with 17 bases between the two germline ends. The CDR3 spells CAHGRRGTNQPQHF. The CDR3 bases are TGTGCCCACGGACGCCGGGGCACCAATCAGCCCCAGCATTTT.

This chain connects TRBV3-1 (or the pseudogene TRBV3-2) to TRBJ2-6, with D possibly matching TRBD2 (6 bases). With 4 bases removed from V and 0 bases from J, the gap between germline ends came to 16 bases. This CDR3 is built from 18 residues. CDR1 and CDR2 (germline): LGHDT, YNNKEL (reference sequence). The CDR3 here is CASSPLTSSGSGANVLTF. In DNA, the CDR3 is TGTGCCAGCAGCCCCCTCACTAGCAGCGGCTCTGGGGCCAACGTCCTGACTTTC.

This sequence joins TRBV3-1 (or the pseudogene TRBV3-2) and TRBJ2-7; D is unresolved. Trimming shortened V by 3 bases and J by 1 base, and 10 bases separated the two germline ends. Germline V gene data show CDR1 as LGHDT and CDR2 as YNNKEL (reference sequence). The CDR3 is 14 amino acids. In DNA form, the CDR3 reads TGTGCCAGCAGCCAGGCAACCGTATCCTACGAGCAGTACTTC. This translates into CASSQATVSYEQYF.

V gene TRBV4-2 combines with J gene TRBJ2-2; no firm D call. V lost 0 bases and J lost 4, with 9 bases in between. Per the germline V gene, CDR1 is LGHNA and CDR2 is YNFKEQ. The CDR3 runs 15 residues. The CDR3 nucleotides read TGTGCCAGCAGCCAAGAAGTGCGCGCCACCGGGGAGCTGTTTTTT. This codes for CASSQEVRATGELFF.

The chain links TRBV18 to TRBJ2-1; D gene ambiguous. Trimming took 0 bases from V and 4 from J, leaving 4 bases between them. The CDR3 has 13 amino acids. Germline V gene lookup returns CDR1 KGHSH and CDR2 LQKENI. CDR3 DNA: TGTGCCAGCTCACCACCGGGGTACAATGAGCAGTTCTTC. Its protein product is CASSPPGYNEQFF.

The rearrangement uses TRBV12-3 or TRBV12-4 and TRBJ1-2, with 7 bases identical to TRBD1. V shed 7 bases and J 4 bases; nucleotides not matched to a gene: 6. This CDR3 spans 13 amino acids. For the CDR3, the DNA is TGTGCCAGCAACTTACAGGGGATCTATGGCTACACCTTC. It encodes CASNLQGIYGYTF.

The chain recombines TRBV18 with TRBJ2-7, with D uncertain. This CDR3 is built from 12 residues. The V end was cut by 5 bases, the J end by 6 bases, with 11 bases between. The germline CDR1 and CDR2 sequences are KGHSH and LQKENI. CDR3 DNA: TGTGCCAGCTCAGGAGAATCGGGCGAGCAGTACTTC. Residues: CASSGESGEQYF.

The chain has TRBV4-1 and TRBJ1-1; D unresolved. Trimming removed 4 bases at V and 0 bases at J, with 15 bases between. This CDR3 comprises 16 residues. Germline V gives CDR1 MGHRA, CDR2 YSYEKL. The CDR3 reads CASSPSEGHMNTEAFF. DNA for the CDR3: TGCGCCAGCAGCCCGTCGGAGGGCCACATGAACACTGAAGCTTTCTTT.

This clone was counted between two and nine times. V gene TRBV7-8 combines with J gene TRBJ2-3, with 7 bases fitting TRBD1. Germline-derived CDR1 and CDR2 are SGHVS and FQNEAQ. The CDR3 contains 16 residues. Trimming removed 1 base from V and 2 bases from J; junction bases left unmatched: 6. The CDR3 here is CASSLVQGSNTDTQYF. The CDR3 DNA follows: TGTGCCAGCAGCTTAGTACAGGGGTCCAACACAGATACGCAGTATTTT.